This entry concerns a single T cell receptor (beta chain). Antigen: not known. The data originate from a study of cytomegalovirus exposure and HLA in healthy donors. For the study at large: An earlier analysis identified 117 million unique TCR beta sequences in about 180 million T cells.

This PCR relied on a set of 60 Vbeta primers and 13 Jbeta primers. TCRdb's copy holds only in-frame clones and misses some; the assay was immunoSEQ multiplex PCR. This repertoire shows just over 200,000 clones, 70% found once; its top ten account for approximately 2.5%. The CDR3 is 13 residues long. Germline loops: CDR1 MDHEN, CDR2 SYDVKM. V was clipped by 7 bases and J by 6 bases; unmatched bases: 1. Study-level results: A later analysis found that most CMV-associated TCR beta chains appeared HLA-restricted. For most TCR sequences rarity was the rule, although some public TCRs occurred in many donors.

Sequencing used PBMCs. This sequence was found in a man in his forties in good health and CMV-seropositive. V is TRBV28 and J is TRBJ1-6, with TRBD1 matching over 9 bases. CDR3 sequence (DNA): TGTGCCAGCAAGGGACAGGGTAATTCACCCCTCCACTTT. Translation gives CASKGQGNSPLHF.